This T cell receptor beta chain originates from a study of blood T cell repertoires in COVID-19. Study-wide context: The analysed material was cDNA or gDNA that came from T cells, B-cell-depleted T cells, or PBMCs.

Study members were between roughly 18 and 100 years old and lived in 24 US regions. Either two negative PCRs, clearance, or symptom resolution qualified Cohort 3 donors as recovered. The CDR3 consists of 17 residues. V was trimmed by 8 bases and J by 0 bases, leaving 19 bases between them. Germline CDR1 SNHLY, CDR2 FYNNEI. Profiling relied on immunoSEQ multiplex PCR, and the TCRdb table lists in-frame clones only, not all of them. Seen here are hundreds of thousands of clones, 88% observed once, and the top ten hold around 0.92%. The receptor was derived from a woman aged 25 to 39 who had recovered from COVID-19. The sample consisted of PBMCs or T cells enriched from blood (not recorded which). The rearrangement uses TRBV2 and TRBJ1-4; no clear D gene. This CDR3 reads CASLISLVGSTNEKLFF. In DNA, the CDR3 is TGTGCCAGCCTCATTAGTCTTGTTGGTTCAACTAATGAAAAACTGTTTTTT.